The T cell receptor (beta chain) under discussion was sequenced for a study of blood T cell repertoires in COVID-19. The CDR3 loop spans 13 amino acids. Germline V gives CDR1 SQVTM, CDR2 ANQGSEA. Trimming at V came to 7 bases and at J to 3 bases, leaving 7 bases not matched to a gene. TCRdb keeps only in-frame clones here, not all; method: immunoSEQ multiplex PCR. Counted here are roughly 250,000 clones, about 82% occurring once; the ten biggest clones make up 2% to 2.5%. This receptor was taken from a woman between 50 and 59 years old who had recovered from COVID-19. The V gene is TRBV29-1, the J gene TRBJ2-7; 9 positions match TRBD2. The sequenced sample was PBMCs or T cells enriched from blood (not recorded which). CDR3 amino acids: CSAAGGRNYEQYF. CDR3 DNA: TGCAGCGCGGCGGGGGGGAGAAACTACGAGCAGTACTTC.